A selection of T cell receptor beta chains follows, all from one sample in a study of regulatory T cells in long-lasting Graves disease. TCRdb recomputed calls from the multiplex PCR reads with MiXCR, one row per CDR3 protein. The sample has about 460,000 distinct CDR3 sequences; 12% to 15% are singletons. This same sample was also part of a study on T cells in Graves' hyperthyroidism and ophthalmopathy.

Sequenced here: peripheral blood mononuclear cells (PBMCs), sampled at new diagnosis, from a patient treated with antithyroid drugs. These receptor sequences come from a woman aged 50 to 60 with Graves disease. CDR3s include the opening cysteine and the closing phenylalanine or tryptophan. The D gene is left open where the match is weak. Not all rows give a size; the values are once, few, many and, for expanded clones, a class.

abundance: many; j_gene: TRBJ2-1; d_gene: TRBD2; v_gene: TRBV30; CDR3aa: CAWSGIGGRINEQFF; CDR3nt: TGTGCCTGGAGTGGGATTGGCGGGAGGATAAATGAGCAGTTCTTC
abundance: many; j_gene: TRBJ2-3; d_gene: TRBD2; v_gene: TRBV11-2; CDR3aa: CASSLVALAGEDTQYF; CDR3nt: TGTGCCAGCAGCTTAGTTGCCCTAGCGGGAGAAGATACGCAGTATTTT
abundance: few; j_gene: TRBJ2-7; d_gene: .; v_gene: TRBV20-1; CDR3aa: CSAREMGRETSYEQYF; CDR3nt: TGCAGTGCTAGAGAGATGGGTAGGGAGACATCCTACGAGCAGTACTTC
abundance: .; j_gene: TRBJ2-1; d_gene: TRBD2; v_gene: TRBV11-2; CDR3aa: CASSFGTSGSYNEQFF; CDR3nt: TGTGCCAGCAGCTTCGGGACTAGCGGATCCTACAATGAGCAGTTCTTC
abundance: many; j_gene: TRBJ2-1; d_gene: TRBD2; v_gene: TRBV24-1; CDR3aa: CATSGTSGIRNEQFF; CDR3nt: TGTGCCACCAGTGGTACTAGCGGGATTCGCAATGAGCAGTTCTTC
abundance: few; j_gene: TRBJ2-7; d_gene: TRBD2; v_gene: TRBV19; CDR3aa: CASSRSGKKDEQYF; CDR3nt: TGTGCCAGTAGTCGTAGCGGGAAAAAAGACGAGCAGTACTTC
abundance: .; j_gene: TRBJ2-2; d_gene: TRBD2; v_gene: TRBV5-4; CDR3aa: CASSGELAGVGELFF; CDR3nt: TGTGCCAGCAGCGGCGAACTAGCGGGAGTCGGGGAGCTGTTTTTT
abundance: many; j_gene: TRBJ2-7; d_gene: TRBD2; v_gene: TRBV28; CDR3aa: CASSLNRLAGVLMYEQYF; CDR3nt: TGTGCCAGCAGTCTAAACCGACTAGCGGGAGTTCTGATGTACGAGCAGTACTTC
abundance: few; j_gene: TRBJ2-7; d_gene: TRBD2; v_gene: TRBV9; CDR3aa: CASSPHPPGTSAYEQYF; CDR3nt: TGTGCCAGCAGCCCCCACCCTCCCGGGACTAGTGCCTACGAGCAGTACTTC
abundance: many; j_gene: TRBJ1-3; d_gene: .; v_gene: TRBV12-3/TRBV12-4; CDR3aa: CASSLAPGNTIYF; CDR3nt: TGTGCCAGCAGTTTGGCGCCTGGAAACACCATATATTTT
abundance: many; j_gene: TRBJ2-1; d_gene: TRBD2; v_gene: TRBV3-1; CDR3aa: CASSQGQLAGYNEQFF; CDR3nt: TGTGCCAGCAGCCAAGGTCAACTAGCGGGATACAATGAGCAGTTCTTC
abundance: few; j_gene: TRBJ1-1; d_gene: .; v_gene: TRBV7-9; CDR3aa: CASVGVGDTEAFF; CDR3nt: TGTGCCAGCGTCGGGGTCGGGGACACTGAAGCTTTCTTT
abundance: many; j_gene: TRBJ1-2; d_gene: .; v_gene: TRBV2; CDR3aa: CASSEGAGNWNGYTF; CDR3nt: TGTGCCAGCAGTGAGGGGGCAGGGAATTGGAATGGCTACACCTTC
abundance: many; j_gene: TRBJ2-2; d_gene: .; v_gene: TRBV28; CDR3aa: CASSPVDTNTGELFF; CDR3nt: TGTGCCAGCAGCCCCGTGGACACGAACACCGGGGAGCTGTTTTTT
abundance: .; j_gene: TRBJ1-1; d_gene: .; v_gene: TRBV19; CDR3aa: CASLSPTGLNTEAFF; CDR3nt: TGTGCCAGCCTTAGCCCCACAGGGTTGAACACTGAAGCTTTCTTT
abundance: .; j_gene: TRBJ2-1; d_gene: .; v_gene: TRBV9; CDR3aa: CASTQGGSGHNEQFF; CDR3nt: TGTGCCAGCACCCAGGGGGGTAGCGGACACAATGAGCAGTTCTTC
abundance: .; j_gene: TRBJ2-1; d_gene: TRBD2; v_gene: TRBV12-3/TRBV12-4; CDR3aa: CASSPLLAAQFF; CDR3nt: TGTGCCAGCAGTCCCCTCCTAGCGGCACAGTTCTTC
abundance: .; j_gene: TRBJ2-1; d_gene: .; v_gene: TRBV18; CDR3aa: CASSPTAGNPTDNEQFF; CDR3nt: TGTGCCAGCTCACCGACAGCCGGGAACCCGACGGACAATGAGCAGTTCTTC
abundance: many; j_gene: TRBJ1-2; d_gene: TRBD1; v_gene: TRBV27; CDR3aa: CASSLVTGGGYTF; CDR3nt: TGTGCCAGCAGTTTAGTGACAGGGGGAGGCTACACCTTC
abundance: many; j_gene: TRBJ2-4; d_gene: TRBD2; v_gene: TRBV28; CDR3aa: CASSPSGGNKNIQYF; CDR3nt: TGTGCCAGCAGCCCTAGCGGGGGGAACAAAAACATTCAGTACTTC
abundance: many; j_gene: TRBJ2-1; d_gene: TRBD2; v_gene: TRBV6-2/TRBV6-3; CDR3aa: CASSSTSGSFSEQFF; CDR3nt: TGTGCCAGCAGTTCGACTAGCGGGAGTTTTAGTGAGCAGTTCTTC
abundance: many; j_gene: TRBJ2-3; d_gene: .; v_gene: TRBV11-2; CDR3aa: CASQGITDTQYF; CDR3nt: TGTGCCAGTCAGGGGATCACAGATACGCAGTATTTT
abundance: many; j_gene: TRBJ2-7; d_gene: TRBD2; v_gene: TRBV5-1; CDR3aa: CASSSSSASGIILYEQYF; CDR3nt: TGCGCCAGCAGCTCCTCCTCGGCTAGCGGGATCATCCTTTACGAGCAGTACTTC
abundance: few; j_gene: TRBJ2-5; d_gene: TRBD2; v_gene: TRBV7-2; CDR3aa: CASTRTSGNKETQYF; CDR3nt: TGTGCCAGCACCAGGACTAGCGGGAATAAAGAGACCCAGTACTTC
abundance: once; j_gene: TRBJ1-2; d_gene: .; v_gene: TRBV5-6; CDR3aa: CASSFMVRGYTF; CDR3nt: TGTGCCAGCAGCTTCATGGTTCGCGGCTACACCTTC
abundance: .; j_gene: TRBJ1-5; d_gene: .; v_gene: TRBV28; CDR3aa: CASSRSWGSNQPQHF; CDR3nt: TGTGCCAGCAGCCGCTCCTGGGGGAGCAATCAGCCCCAGCATTTT
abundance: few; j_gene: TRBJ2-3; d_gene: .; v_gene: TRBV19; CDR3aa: CASSYRTTGRDTQYF; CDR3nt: TGTGCCAGTAGCTATCGGACAACAGGGCGAGATACGCAGTATTTT
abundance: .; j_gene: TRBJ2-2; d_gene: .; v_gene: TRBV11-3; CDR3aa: CASSLLAGRDTGELFF; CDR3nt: TGTGCCAGCAGCTTACTAGCCGGGCGGGACACCGGGGAGCTGTTTTTT
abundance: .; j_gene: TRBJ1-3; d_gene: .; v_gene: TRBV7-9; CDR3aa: CASSGQFNSGNTIYF; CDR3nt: TGTGCCAGCAGCGGACAGTTTAACTCTGGAAACACCATATATTTT
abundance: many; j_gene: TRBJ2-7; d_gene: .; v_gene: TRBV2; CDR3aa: CASSAWNEQYF; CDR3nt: TGTGCCAGCAGCGCCTGGAACGAGCAGTACTTC
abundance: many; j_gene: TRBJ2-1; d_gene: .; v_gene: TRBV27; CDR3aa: CASSPADFSWDNEQFF; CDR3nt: TGTGCCAGCAGTCCTGCCGACTTTAGCTGGGACAATGAGCAGTTCTTC